Given below is one T cell receptor beta chain in context. What it binds is unknown. This may stem from a read error, because a much larger clone lies one nucleotide away. The library came from three nested PCR rounds adapted from ARM-PCR protocols. TCRdb processed the multiplex PCR reads anew with MiXCR; each CDR3 protein has one entry. The sample shows about 110,000 distinct CDR3 sequences, about 65% of them seen only once. The record originates from a study of tumor and adjacent non-tumor tissue in lung cancer. The study's findings and limits: TCR diversity was significantly greater in tumor than normal lung tissue. Normal lung showed higher cumulative top 100 clone frequency than tumor.

This sample's RNA came from whole unsorted tissue. More than 3 cm separated this lung sample from the edge of the tumor. The source is a man aged 60 to 69 with non-small cell lung cancer. The sample was distant non-tumor lung tissue.

The chain's CDR3 is CSVEPIAGAHTDTQYF. The CDR3 nucleotides are TGCAGTGTCGAACCGATAGCGGGGGCCCACACAGATACGCAGTATTTT. This chain uses TRBV20-1 with TRBJ2-3, with 9 bases matching TRBD2. The V gene's germline CDR1 is DFQATT and CDR2 SNEGSKA (reference sequence). V trimming: 7 bases; J trimming: 2 bases; junction bases outside the gene matches: 13. CDR3 length: 16 amino acids.